Sequencing of this TCR beta chain was carried out in a study of blood T cell repertoires in COVID-19 (dated by TCRdb to about 2020). Some background on the complete study: The collaborator samples originated in the United States, Italy and Spain and spanned the acute and convalescent phases of COVID-19. The material from the prospective study consisted of cDNA or gDNA derived from T cells, B-cell-depleted T cells, or PBMCs. Subjects who had been exposed to COVID-19, were actively infected with it, or had recovered from it provided the deeply sampled blood TCRbeta repertoires that made up the dataset. The repertoires were released in a freely available public database meant as a resource for research on the immune response to SARS-CoV-2. Samples were obtained from the ongoing ImmuneRACE study (first 160 participants) and from about 1,300 subjects provided by 6 global collaborators. A de-identified subject ID, COVID-19 status, age in years and sex were almost always included in the sample metadata. Where HLA class I and class II types were available, the types were taken from metadata supplied by the sample provider, not from assay-based typing. Findings and caveats that apply to the study as a whole: Clinical and demographic metadata were provided uncurated, with the amount varying by source and participant.

V gives up 5 bases and J gives up 0 bases, and the segment between their germline ends measures 4 bases. Per the germline V gene, MRHNA is the CDR1 and SNTAGT is the CDR2. Its CDR3 holds 13 amino acids, cysteine through phenylalanine. Of all the DNA, just the CDR3 is kept, 39 bases in frame from base 1. In Seattle, one collaborating source enrolled patients while the infection was active and tracked those patients longitudinally over the course of disease. Collaborating institutions collected whole blood in K2EDTA tubes following their own protocols. For TCRbeta analysis, collaborators shipped samples as frozen whole blood, isolated PBMCs, or DNA extracted from either of those sample types. A word on this clone: The antigen it recognizes is unknown. No much larger clone is present one base from it, and per-base qualities are unavailable.

TCRbeta CDR3 regions were amplified from genomic DNA by means of the immunoSEQ Assay, a bias-controlled multiplex PCR. In the source study's methods: Nucleated cell counts per sample were estimated from amplification of reference gene primers within the assay. To quantify the absolute abundance of each unique TCRbeta CDR3 rearrangement, sequence reads were collapsed and filtered. Productive Simpson clonality was computed per sample as the square root of Simpson's diversity index over productive rearrangements. In its TCRdb copy, this immuneACCESS table keeps in-frame sequences only and misses some clones. Where compared with another copy, unresolved V genes explain less than half of these, and the others have no known cause. V, J and clone size were drawn from that table, and D and trimming were deduced from the DNA. This sample is represented by 200,000 to 250,000 clones; nearly 85% of them were singletons. The ten largest make up roughly 1.3% of the sample.

The rearrangement combines TRBV6-4 with TRBJ2-2, with no confidently assigned D gene. This sequence originates from a woman aged 25-40 years with COVID-19, enrolled during active disease. The sample consisted of peripheral blood. The base sequence is TGTGCCAGCAGTTCCTCGAACACCGGGGAGCTGTTTTTT. The translation is CASSSSNTGELFF.